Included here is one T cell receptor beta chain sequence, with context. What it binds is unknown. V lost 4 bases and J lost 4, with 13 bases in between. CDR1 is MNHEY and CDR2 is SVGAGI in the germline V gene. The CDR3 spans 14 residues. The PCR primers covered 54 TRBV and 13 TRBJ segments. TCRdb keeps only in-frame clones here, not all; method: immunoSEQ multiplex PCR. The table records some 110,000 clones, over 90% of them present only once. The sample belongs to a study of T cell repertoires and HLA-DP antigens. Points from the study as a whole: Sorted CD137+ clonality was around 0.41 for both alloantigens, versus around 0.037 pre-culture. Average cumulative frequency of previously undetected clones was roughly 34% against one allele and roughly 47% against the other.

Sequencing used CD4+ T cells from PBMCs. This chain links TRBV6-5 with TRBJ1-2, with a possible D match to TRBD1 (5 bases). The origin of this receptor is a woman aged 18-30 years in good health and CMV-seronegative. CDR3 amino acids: CASSFPGGTYGYTF. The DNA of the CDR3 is TGTGCCAGCAGTTTCCCGGGAGGGACCTATGGCTACACCTTC.